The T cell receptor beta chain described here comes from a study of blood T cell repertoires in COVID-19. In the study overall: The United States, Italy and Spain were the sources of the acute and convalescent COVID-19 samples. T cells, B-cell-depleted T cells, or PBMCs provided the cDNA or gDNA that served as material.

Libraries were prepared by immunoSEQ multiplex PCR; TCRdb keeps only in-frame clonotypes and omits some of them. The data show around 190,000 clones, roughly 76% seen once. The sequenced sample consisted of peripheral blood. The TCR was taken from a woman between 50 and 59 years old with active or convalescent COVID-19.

CDR3 region: CASRGQSNEKLFF. The CDR3 bases are TGTGCCAGCAGGGGACAGTCTAATGAAAAACTGTTTTTT. V and J are TRBV2 and TRBJ1-4; TRBD1 aligns across 7 bases. Germline V gives CDR1 SNHLY, CDR2 FYNNEI. With V trimmed by 6 bases and J by 3 bases, 1 base remained unmatched. This CDR3 comprises 13 residues.